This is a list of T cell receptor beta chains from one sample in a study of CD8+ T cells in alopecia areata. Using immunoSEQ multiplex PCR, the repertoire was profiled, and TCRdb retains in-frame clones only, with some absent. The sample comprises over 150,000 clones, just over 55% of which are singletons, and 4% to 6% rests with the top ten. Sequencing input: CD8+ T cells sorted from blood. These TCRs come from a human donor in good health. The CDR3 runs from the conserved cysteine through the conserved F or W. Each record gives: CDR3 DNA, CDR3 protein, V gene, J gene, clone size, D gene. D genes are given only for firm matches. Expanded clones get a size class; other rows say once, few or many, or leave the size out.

TGTGCCAGCACCCTGGGGGGGAGCTATGGCTACACCTTC	CASTLGGSYGYTF	TRBV7-9	TRBJ1-2	NA	NA
TGTGCCAGCAGCTTAGTAGCGGGGATGTCCATGGATACGCAGTATTTT	CASSLVAGMSMDTQYF	TRBV7-2	TRBJ2-3	NA	TRBD2
TGTGCCAGCAGCCCCCAACGGGCAGCAGAAGCCCAAGAGACCCAGTACTTC	CASSPQRAAEAQETQYF	TRBV7-9	TRBJ2-5	NA	NA
TGTGCCAGCAGCTCACAGGGACTCGGGGAGACCCAGTACTTC	CASSSQGLGETQYF	TRBV13	TRBJ2-5	NA	NA
TGCAGCGTTCCCGAGGTCGCCGCGGCTGGCTACACCTTC	CSVPEVAAAGYTF	TRBV29-1	TRBJ1-2	NA	NA
TGTGCCAGCAGCTTAGGGAAGGGGGGCACTGAAGCTTTCTTT	CASSLGKGGTEAFF	TRBV13	TRBJ1-1	NA	NA
TGCGCCAGCAGCCAATCGAGAGATGAGCAGTTCTTC	CASSQSRDEQFF	TRBV4-1	TRBJ2-1	NA	NA
TGTGCCAGTACCTACGGACTGAATCAGCCCCAGCATTTT	CASTYGLNQPQHF	TRBV27	TRBJ1-5	few	NA
TGTGCCAGCAGCCCACCGGACGGTCAAGAGACCCAGTACTTC	CASSPPDGQETQYF	TRBV9	TRBJ2-5	few	NA
TGTGCCAGCAGTTGGGGGGGGGTTTACAATGAGCAGTTCTTC	CASSWGGVYNEQFF	TRBV27	TRBJ2-1	NA	TRBD2
TGCGCCAGCAGCGCGGACTGGTCTAGCACAGATACGCAGTATTTT	CASSADWSSTDTQYF	TRBV5-1	TRBJ2-3	NA	NA
TGCAGCGTCATATTGAGGGGCCAGTCCTACGAGCAGTACTTC	CSVILRGQSYEQYF	TRBV29-1	TRBJ2-7	few	NA
TGTGCCAGCAGCCAAGATCGGGAAGCCTACGAGCAGTACTTC	CASSQDREAYEQYF	TRBV4-2	TRBJ2-7	NA	NA
TGCAGCGTTGAAGATGGGCCGAATGAAGCTTTCTTT	CSVEDGPNEAFF	TRBV29-1	TRBJ1-1	NA	NA
TGTGCCAGCAGTGATCTCCTATTCACCGGGGAGCTGTTTTTT	CASSDLLFTGELFF	TRBV25-1	TRBJ2-2	NA	NA
TGTGCCAGCAGCCCACTAAGGGGGACACGGGGGAACACTGAAGCTTTCTTT	CASSPLRGTRGNTEAFF	TRBV7-9	TRBJ1-1	few	NA
TGTGCCACCAGCAGAGAACTCAACCTAGCGGGGGGATCCTACGAGCAGTACTTC	CATSRELNLAGGSYEQYF	TRBV15	TRBJ2-7	NA	TRBD2
TGCAGCGTTGAAGTATCGGGACAGACCTACGAGCAGTACTTC	CSVEVSGQTYEQYF	TRBV29-1	TRBJ2-7	NA	TRBD1
TGTGCCAGCAGCTTCGGACAGGGGAACACTGAAGCTTTCTTT	CASSFGQGNTEAFF	TRBV7-9	TRBJ1-1	NA	TRBD1
TGCGCCAGCAGCTCCGGGACAGCGAACACCGGGGAGCTGTTTTTT	CASSSGTANTGELFF	TRBV5-1	TRBJ2-2	NA	TRBD1
TGTGCCAGCTCACCGGCTAGCGGGGGAAGCACAGATACGCAGTATTTT	CASSPASGGSTDTQYF	TRBV18	TRBJ2-3	NA	TRBD2
TGTGCGCAACTAGCGGGGGAAGGCAATGAGCAGTTCTTC	CAQLAGEGNEQFF	TRBV30	TRBJ2-1	NA	TRBD2
TGCGCCAGCAGCTCTTACCGAGGGGACACTGAAGCTTTCTTT	CASSSYRGDTEAFF	TRBV5-1	TRBJ1-1	NA	NA
TGTGCCAGCAGTTACTCAAGGCAGAACACTGAAGCTTTCTTT	CASSYSRQNTEAFF	TRBV6-5	TRBJ1-1	NA	NA
TGTGCCAGCAGGGAGACGTTAGCCAAAAACATTCAGTACTTC	CASRETLAKNIQYF	TRBV2	TRBJ2-4	few	NA
TGTGCCAGCAGCTTAGGTGGTCTTGGCTACACCTTC	CASSLGGLGYTF	TRBV7-9	TRBJ1-2	once	NA
TGCAGCGTTGAAGAAGATGGGGGGAGTTATGGCTACACCTTC	CSVEEDGGSYGYTF	TRBV29-1	TRBJ1-2	NA	NA
TGTGCCAGCAGCCAACCTGGACAGGGGGCCCACGAGCAGTACTTC	CASSQPGQGAHEQYF	TRBV5-4	TRBJ2-7	NA	TRBD1
TGTGCCTGGAGTACAAGCGGGGCCCGTGAGACCCAGTACTTC	CAWSTSGARETQYF	TRBV30	TRBJ2-5	NA	TRBD2
TGCGCCAGCAGCCAAGAGCGGACGAGCTCCTACAATGAGCAGTTCTTC	CASSQERTSSYNEQFF	TRBV4-1	TRBJ2-1	NA	NA
TGCAGCGTCCCAAGGGAGGACGGCTCCTACGAGCAGTACTTC	CSVPREDGSYEQYF	TRBV29-1	TRBJ2-7	NA	NA
TGTGCCAGCAGCTTAGGGGATTCACTACCTTACAATGAGCAGTTCTTC	CASSLGDSLPYNEQFF	TRBV7-9	TRBJ2-1	NA	NA
TGTGCCACCTCTGAGGATCAGAATGAAAAACTGTTTTTT	CATSEDQNEKLFF	TRBV15	TRBJ1-4	once	NA
TGTGCCAGCAGCTCTCAGGACAGGCCAACTAATGAAAAACTGTTTTTT	CASSSQDRPTNEKLFF	TRBV11-2	TRBJ1-4	NA	TRBD1
TGTGCCAGCAGTTTGAGACAGGGGGGCGCAGATACGCAGTATTTT	CASSLRQGGADTQYF	TRBV27	TRBJ2-3	NA	TRBD1
TGTGCCAGCGGGGAGGGGTACCAAGAGACCCAGTACTTC	CASGEGYQETQYF	TRBV25-1	TRBJ2-5	NA	TRBD2
TGCGCCAGCAGCCAAGATCGGTTCCCGGGCAGCTACACCTTC	CASSQDRFPGSYTF	TRBV4-1	TRBJ1-2	NA	NA
TGCGCCAGCGGTCGATCACCGGGAGAATACAATGAGCAGTTCTTC	CASGRSPGEYNEQFF	TRBV5-1	TRBJ2-1	NA	NA
TGTGCCAGCAGCCCTCGAGGAGGAGAGACCCAGTACTTC	CASSPRGGETQYF	TRBV5-4	TRBJ2-5	NA	NA
TGCAGCGCCTTAGCGGGGGGGCCGACAGATACGCAGTATTTT	CSALAGGPTDTQYF	TRBV29-1	TRBJ2-3	NA	TRBD2
TGCGCCAGCCGTCGGGGGGCCTTAGAGGATGAGCAGTTCTTC	CASRRGALEDEQFF	TRBV4-1	TRBJ2-1	NA	NA
TGTGCCAGCAGCCCCCCGGCCGAAAGCTCCTACAATGAGCAGTTCTTC	CASSPPAESSYNEQFF	TRBV11-2	TRBJ2-1	NA	NA
TGCGCCAGCAGCTTCGGAGCTTTGGCAGATACGCAGTATTTT	CASSFGALADTQYF	TRBV5-1	TRBJ2-3	NA	NA
TGCGCCAGCAGCCACTGGGTGTTCACTGAAGCTTTCTTT	CASSHWVFTEAFF	TRBV4-1	TRBJ1-1	once	NA
TGTGCCAGCAGCTTAGCGAGGGCAGGGGGTGAAGCTTTCTTT	CASSLARAGGEAFF	TRBV7-9	TRBJ1-1	NA	TRBD1
TGTGCCAGTAGCCCAATGGGAGGGGACTACAATGAGCAGTTCTTC	CASSPMGGDYNEQFF	TRBV19	TRBJ2-1	NA	TRBD2
TGCAGCACATTCTCGGGGGGGAGCAATGAGCAGTTCTTC	CSTFSGGSNEQFF	TRBV29-1	TRBJ2-1	NA	TRBD2
TGCAGCGTTTACACAGTGACTTACACTGAAGCTTTCTTT	CSVYTVTYTEAFF	TRBV29-1	TRBJ1-1	NA	NA
TGTGCCAGCAGTGAGGGACAGGGAGGGTTTCAGCCCCAGCATTTT	CASSEGQGGFQPQHF	TRBV2	TRBJ1-5	NA	TRBD1
TGCAGCGTCGCCGGGACAGGGGAGACTGGGGCCAACGTCCTGACTTTC	CSVAGTGETGANVLTF	TRBV29-1	TRBJ2-6	NA	TRBD1
TGTGCCAGCAGCCTACTGAGGGCTGGTGAAGCTTTCTTT	CASSLLRAGEAFF	TRBV5-6	TRBJ1-1	NA	NA
TGTGCCAGCAGTTTGCTACCGGGACAGAACTATGGCTACACCTTC	CASSLLPGQNYGYTF	TRBV27	TRBJ1-2	few	TRBD1
TGCGCCAGCAGCCTCCCAAGAGGGGGCGAAGCTTTCTTT	CASSLPRGGEAFF	TRBV4-1	TRBJ1-1	NA	TRBD1